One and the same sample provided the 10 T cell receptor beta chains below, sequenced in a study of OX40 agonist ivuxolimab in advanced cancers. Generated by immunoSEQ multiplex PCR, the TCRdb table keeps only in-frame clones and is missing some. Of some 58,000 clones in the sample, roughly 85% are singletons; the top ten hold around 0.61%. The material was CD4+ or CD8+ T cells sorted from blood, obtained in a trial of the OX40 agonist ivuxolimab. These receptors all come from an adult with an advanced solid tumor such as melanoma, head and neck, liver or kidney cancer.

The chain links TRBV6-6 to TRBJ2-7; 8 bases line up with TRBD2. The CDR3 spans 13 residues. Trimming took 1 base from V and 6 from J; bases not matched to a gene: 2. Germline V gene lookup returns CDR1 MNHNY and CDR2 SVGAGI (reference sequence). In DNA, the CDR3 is TGTGCCAGCAGTTACTTCCGGGGGGGCGAGCAGTACTTC. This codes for CASSYFRGGEQYF.

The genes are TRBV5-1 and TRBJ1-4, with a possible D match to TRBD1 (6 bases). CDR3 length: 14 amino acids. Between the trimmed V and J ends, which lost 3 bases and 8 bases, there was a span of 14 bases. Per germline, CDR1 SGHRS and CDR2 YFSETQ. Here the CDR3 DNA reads TGCGCCAGCAGCTCCGGGACACGAAGGGAAAAACTGTTTTTT. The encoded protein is CASSSGTRREKLFF.

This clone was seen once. CDR3 DNA: TGTGCCAGCAGTTTACTACAGGGTCCAACCACCGGGGAGCTGTTTTTT. Its translation: CASSLLQGPTTGELFF. This chain links TRBV27 with TRBJ2-2; D is possibly TRBD1 (6 bases). The CDR3 sequence is 16 residues long. Trimming shortened V by 2 bases and J by 4 bases, and 14 bases separated the two germline ends. Germline V lookup: CDR1 MNHEY, CDR2 SMNVEV (reference sequence).

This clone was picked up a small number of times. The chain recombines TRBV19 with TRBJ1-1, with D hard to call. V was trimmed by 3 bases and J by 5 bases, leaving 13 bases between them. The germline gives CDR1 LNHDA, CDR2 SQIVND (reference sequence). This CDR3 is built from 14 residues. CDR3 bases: TGTGCCAGTAGTATCGGAACCGCGGGGACTGAAGCTTTCTTT. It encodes CASSIGTAGTEAFF.

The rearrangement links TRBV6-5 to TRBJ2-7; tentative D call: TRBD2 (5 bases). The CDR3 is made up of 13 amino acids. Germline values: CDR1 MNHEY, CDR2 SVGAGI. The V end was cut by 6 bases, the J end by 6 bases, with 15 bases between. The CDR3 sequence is CASSLTSRGEQYF. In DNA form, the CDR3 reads TGTGCCAGCAGCCTTACTAGTCGGGGCGAGCAGTACTTC.

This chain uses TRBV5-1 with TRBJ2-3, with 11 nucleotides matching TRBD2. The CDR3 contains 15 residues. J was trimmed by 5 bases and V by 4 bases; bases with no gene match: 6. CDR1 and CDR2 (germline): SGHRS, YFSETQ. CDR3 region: CASSVLAGVQDTQYF. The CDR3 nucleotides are TGCGCCAGCAGCGTACTAGCGGGAGTACAAGATACGCAGTATTTT.

This CDR3 reads CAITRAETRGYTF. The DNA of the CDR3 is TGTGCCATCACCCGTGCAGAGACGAGGGGCTACACCTTC. The rearrangement links TRBV10-3 to TRBJ1-2; D uncertain. This CDR3 spans 13 amino acids. Germline lookup yields CDR1 ENHRY and CDR2 SYGVKD. Trimming removed 7 bases at V and 8 bases at J, with 17 bases between.

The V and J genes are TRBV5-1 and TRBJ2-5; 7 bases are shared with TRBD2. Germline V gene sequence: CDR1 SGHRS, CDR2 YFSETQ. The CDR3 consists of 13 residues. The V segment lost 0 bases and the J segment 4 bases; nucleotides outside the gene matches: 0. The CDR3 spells CASSLASGETQYF. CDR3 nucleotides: TGCGCCAGCAGCTTGGCTAGCGGAGAGACCCAGTACTTC.

The CDR3 reads CASIEDRPGVEQYF. The CDR3 nucleotides are TGTGCCAGCATTGAGGACAGGCCGGGGGTCGAGCAGTACTTC. The chain carries TRBV2 and TRBJ2-7, with TRBD1 as a possible D gene (7 bases). V was shortened by 7 bases and J by 6 bases, with 19 bases between the two germline ends. In germline, CDR1 is SNHLY, CDR2 FYNNEI. The CDR3 runs 14 residues.

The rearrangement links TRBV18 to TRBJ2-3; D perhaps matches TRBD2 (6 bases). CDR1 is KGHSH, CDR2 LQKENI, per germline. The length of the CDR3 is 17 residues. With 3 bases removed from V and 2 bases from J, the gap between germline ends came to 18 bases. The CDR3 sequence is CASSPLPRDSYTDTQYF. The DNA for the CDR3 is TGTGCCAGCTCACCGCTCCCTCGGGACTCATACACAGATACGCAGTATTTT.